This T cell receptor (beta chain) comes out of a study of OX40 agonist ivuxolimab in advanced cancers. Study-level background: The costimulatory receptor OX40 (CD134) was targeted by ivuxolimab, a fully human IgG2 agonistic monoclonal antibody. Intravenous ivuxolimab was administered to patients every 2 weeks at six dose levels: 0.01, 0.1, 0.3, 1.5, 3 and 10 mg/kg. Of the approximately 50 dose-escalation patients, hepatocellular carcinoma was present in around 20, melanoma in approximately 15, renal cell carcinoma in 9 and head and neck cancer in 9. In the dose-escalation cohort, 82.7% of patients were male, and the mean age was around 60 years, with a range of about 23 to 80. Prior anti-PD-1, anti-PD-L1 or anti-CTLA-4 therapy was permitted, and checkpoint inhibitors had been received by roughly 42% of dose-escalation patients. Partial responses were achieved by three dose-escalation patients, of whom one had hepatocellular carcinoma and two had cutaneous melanoma. The purpose of peripheral TCRbeta sequencing was to test whether ivuxolimab changed TCR sequence diversity and led to clonal T-cell expansion. The paper describes the monotherapy dose-escalation part (N of about 52 patients) of the phase I trial of ivuxolimab. Study-level results and caveats: Low levels of normalized T-cell clonal expansion were also seen in some patients who did not respond. After ivuxolimab, CD8+ T cells had more expanded clones than CD4+ T cells on average. The antigen specificity of the clonally expanded peripheral T cells was not determined. At doses from 0.1 to 3.0 mg/kg, clonal expansion was seen in both CD4+ and CD8+ blood T cells between baseline and week 6. In the 0.1-3.0 mg/kg groups, partial responders had among the lowest normalized peripheral clonal expansion, particularly in CD8+ T cells.

With regard to this clone: No antigen is known for it. Base qualities are not recorded, but no much larger clone differs from it by a single base.

The trial excluded patients who had a history of autoimmune disease or were on systemic immunosuppression. Peripheral blood for TCR sequencing was drawn from every dose cohort at baseline, at cycle 4 day 1 and at cycle 7 day 1. Samples came from an open-label, multicenter, first-in-human phase I dose-escalation trial of ivuxolimab. Adults with locally advanced or metastatic melanoma, renal cell, hepatocellular, or head and neck squamous cell carcinoma were enrolled in the trial. CD4+ and CD8+ T cells were sorted separately from peripheral blood before TCR sequencing. The CDR3 starts with the cysteine, ends with the phenylalanine, and has 15 residues. Only the CDR3 part of the read is kept: 45 bases, read in frame from the first base. Trimming costs V 4 bases and J 4 bases, and their ends lie 13 bases apart. Based on the germline V gene, the CDR1 and CDR2 sequences are MNHEY and SVGAGI. Genomic DNA was isolated from the sorted cells so that the TCRbeta CDR3 region could be sequenced. The immunoSEQ Assay was used for sequencing of TCRbeta CDR3 regions. What TCRdb holds here is the immuneACCESS table cut down to in-frame rearrangements. Part of the clones is not present; checked against another copy, under half of the missing clones reflect an unresolved V gene, and the others are unexplained. The sample has about 33,000 clones on record, 74% of them singletons. The ten most abundant clones make up around 12% of the sample.

Sequencing was performed on CD4+ or CD8+ T cells sorted from blood, taken in a trial of the OX40 agonist ivuxolimab. This sequence uses TRBV6-5 and TRBJ2-2; the D gene is possibly TRBD1, with 6 bases matching. The sequence was collected from an adult with an advanced solid tumor such as melanoma, head and neck, liver or kidney cancer. This receptor carries the CDR3 CASSWGIRGTGELFF. The DNA sequence is as follows: TGTGCCAGCAGTTGGGGGATCAGGGGCACCGGGGAGCTGTTTTTT.